This TCR beta chain was sequenced during a study of blood T cell repertoires in COVID-19. Study at large: There were acute and convalescent COVID-19 samples, and they came from the United States, Italy and Spain. Sample material is recorded as cDNA or gDNA derived from T cells, B-cell-depleted T cells, or PBMCs.

V dropped 7 bases and J dropped 6; count of bases not matched to a gene: 8. The CDR3 extends over 14 amino acids. Germline CDR1 and CDR2: SGHTA and FQGNSA. As handled by the study authors: Amplified reference gene primers provided the basis for estimating nucleated cell counts. Assay used: immunoSEQ multiplex PCR; TCRdb lists only in-frame clones, some missing. Clone size and the V and J calls come from that table; the DNA yielded D and trimming. The table lists some 250,000 clones, approximately 80% of them singletons. The sequenced sample consisted of peripheral blood. This rearrangement joins TRBV7-2 to TRBJ2-1, with TRBD2 matching over 8 bases. The clonotype was recovered from a man younger than 45 who had recovered from COVID-19. CDR3 sequence: CASTRGGSGNEQFF. The CDR3 bases are TGTGCCAGCACTCGGGGGGGTAGTGGCAATGAGCAGTTCTTC.